This TCR beta chain was identified during a study of blood T cell repertoires in COVID-19. Across the whole study: The analysed material was cDNA or gDNA that came from T cells, B-cell-depleted T cells, or PBMCs.

The V gene end was trimmed by 7 bases and the J gene end by 2 bases; junction bases not matched to a gene: 7. This CDR3 region has 14 residues. The V gene's germline CDR1 is MNHEY and CDR2 SVGAGI. The data were produced by immunoSEQ multiplex PCR, yet TCRdb's version contains in-frame clones alone and is incomplete. The sample consists of approximately 180,000 clones, more than 75% of them appearing once. Sequenced input: peripheral blood. The rearrangement joins TRBV6-5 to TRBJ2-7, with 8 bases fitting TRBD1. The clonotype originates from a human donor in a cohort sampled during active COVID-19. In DNA, the CDR3 is TGTGCCAGCAAGGGGGACAGGATTGCCTACGAGCAGTACTTC. This translates into CASKGDRIAYEQYF.